This T cell receptor beta chain was obtained from a study of patients and donors after allogeneic stem cell transplantation. The CDR3 runs to 17 residues. Germline lookup yields CDR1 MGHRA and CDR2 YSYEKL. This clonotype was picked up a small number of times. A junction end diverges from the germline sequence, so it may reflect a read error. TCRdb recomputed calls from the RT-PCR reads with MiXCR, one row per CDR3 protein. The sample lists fewer than 75,000 distinct CDR3 sequences, 26% occurring once. J is TRBJ1-4 and V is TRBV4-1, with TRBD1 matching 7 bases. This TCR was sampled from a human donor who was either an allogeneic HSCT recipient or a stem cell or donor lymphocyte infusion donor (not recorded which). It is not recorded whose cells these are; they may come from a transplant donor. Sequenced input: blood, either unsorted or a sorted T cell fraction (not recorded which). Written as DNA, the CDR3 is TGCGCCACCAGCCCCGGGGACAGCGGTGCAACTAATGAAAAACTGTTTTTT. Translating gives CATSPGDSGATNEKLFF.